This T cell receptor (beta chain) was sequenced for a study of blood T cell repertoires in COVID-19. Across the whole study: Researchers got acute and convalescent COVID-19 samples from the United States, Italy and Spain. T cells, B-cell-depleted T cells, or PBMCs supplied cDNA or gDNA.

Study processing details: The authors estimated nucleated cell counts from reference gene primer amplification. The method was immunoSEQ multiplex PCR; TCRdb's version includes in-frame clones alone and lacks a portion of them. The V and J calls and clone size are taken from that table; D and trimming were inferred from the DNA. The profile shows under 350,000 clones, 85% of them singletons. Germline CDR1 MNHEY, CDR2 SVGAGI. The CDR3 runs to 13 residues. With 8 bases clipped from V and 4 bases from J, the junction kept 5 bases outside the gene matches. Sequenced: peripheral blood. The J gene is TRBJ1-5, the V gene TRBV6-5; TRBD1 agrees at 7 bases. The clonotype originates from a human donor in a cohort sampled during active COVID-19. CDR3 residues: CASSGTENQPQHF. Here the CDR3 DNA reads TGTGCCAGCTCTGGGACAGAGAATCAGCCCCAGCATTTT.